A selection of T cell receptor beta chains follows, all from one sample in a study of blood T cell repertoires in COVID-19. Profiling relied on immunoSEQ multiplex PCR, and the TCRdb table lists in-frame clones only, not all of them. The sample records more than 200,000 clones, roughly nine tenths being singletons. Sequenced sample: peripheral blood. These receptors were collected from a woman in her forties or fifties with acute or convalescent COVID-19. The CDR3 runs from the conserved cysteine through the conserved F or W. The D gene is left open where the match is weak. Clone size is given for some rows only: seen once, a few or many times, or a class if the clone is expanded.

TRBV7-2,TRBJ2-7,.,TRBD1,CASSNRDRGEQYF
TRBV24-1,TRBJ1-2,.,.,CATSDPKRWDYGYTF
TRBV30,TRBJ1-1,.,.,CALKPGNTEAFF
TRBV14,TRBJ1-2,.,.,CASSHLASYGYTF
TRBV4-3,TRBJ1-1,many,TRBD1,CASSPTGAEAFF
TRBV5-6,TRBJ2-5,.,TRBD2,CASSLSLAGGRGETQYF
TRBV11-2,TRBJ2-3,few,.,CASSLVRGWTDTQYF
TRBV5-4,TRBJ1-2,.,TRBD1,CASSRGQPYGYTF
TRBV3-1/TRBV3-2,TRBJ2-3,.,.,CASSQSQGNTDTQYF
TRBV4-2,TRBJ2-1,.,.,CASSPEAVRDYNEQFF
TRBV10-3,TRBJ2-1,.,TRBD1,CAISGGTGYNEQFF
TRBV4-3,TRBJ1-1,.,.,CASSQEEGREAFF
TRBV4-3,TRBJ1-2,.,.,CASSQGTVGYTF
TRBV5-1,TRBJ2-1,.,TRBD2,CASRDGLAGNNEQFF
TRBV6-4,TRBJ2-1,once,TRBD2,CASSSGGFSYNEQFF
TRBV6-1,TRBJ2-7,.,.,CASSEVGVYEQYF
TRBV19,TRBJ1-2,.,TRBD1,CASRFYSQGNYGYTF
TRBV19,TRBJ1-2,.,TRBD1,CASSMGQGAQIHGYTF
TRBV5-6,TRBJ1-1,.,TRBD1,CASSHGQGGTEAFF
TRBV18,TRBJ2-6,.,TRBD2,CASSPASGSSGANVLTF
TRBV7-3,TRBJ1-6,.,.,CASSPNGERNSPLHF
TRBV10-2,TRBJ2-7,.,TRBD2,CASSDLAGDSYEQYF
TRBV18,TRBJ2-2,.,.,CASSPLTPGIAGELFF
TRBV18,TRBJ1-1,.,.,CASSPDSPNTEAFF
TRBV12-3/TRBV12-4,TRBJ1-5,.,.,CASASLDQPQHF
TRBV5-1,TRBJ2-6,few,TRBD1,CASSGRDSISGANVLTF
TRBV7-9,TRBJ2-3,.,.,CASSPPATGADTQYF
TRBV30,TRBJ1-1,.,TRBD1,CACDRGYTEAFF
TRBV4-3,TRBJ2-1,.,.,CASSQDLVWFNEQFF
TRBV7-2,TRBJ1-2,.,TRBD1,CASSFTGGDGYTF
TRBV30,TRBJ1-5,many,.,CAWGHDRAYQPQHF
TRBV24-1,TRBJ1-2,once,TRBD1,CATSPGGLGYTF
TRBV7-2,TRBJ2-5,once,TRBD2,CASSFTAGGQETQYF
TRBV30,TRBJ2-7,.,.,CAWPNPPPIYEQYF
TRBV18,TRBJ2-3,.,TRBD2,CASSPLGTSGLGGAQYF